Shown below are 17 T cell receptor beta chains from a single sample sequenced in a study of T cells in Graves' hyperthyroidism and ophthalmopathy. Amplification of TCR beta CDR3 regions used RNA as the template. Researchers ran a first-round RT-PCR on the TCR CDR3 using the HTBI primer set. TCRdb reanalysed the multiplex PCR reads using MiXCR and keeps one entry per CDR3 protein. The sample lists some 620,000 distinct CDR3 sequences, roughly 16% seen once, with 3% to 4% in the top ten. Sequenced material: blood. These receptors originate from a woman aged 25 to 45 with Graves' hyperthyroidism.

This clonotype was seen many times. The rearrangement links TRBV27 to TRBJ2-1; 7 bases agree with TRBD1. The V gene end was trimmed by 0 bases and the J gene end by 0 bases; junction bases not matched to a gene: 5. The CDR3 has 17 residues. The germline CDR1 and CDR2 sequences are MNHEY and SMNVEV (reference sequence). The CDR3 coding sequence is TGTGCCAGCAGTTTATCGGAGGACAGGAACTCCTACAATGAGCAGTTCTTC. It codes for CASSLSEDRNSYNEQFF.

This clonotype was counted at least ten times. V usage is TRBV12-3 or TRBV12-4 and J usage is TRBJ2-2, with 10 bases lining up with TRBD1. The V segment lost 3 bases and the J segment 5 bases; nucleotides outside the gene matches: 6. The CDR3 extends over 16 amino acids. The CDR3 here is CASSLTGGADTGELFF. The DNA for the CDR3 is TGTGCCAGCAGTTTGACAGGGGGCGCGGATACCGGGGAGCTGTTTTTT.

The sample holds a few counts of this clonotype. Here the CDR3 reads CSAIGIRDGSSYNSPLHF. The DNA for the CDR3 is TGCAGTGCTATTGGGATCAGGGACGGGAGCTCCTATAATTCACCCCTCCACTTT. This chain connects TRBV20-1 to TRBJ1-6; possible D gene TRBD1, 5 bases. V shed 4 bases and J shed 0 bases, with 19 bases lying between them. Germline values: CDR1 DFQATT, CDR2 SNEGSKA (reference sequence). The CDR3 has 18 residues.

This clonotype showed up many times. The CDR3 nucleotides are TGTGCCAGCTGGAGGGACATCTATGGCTACACCTTC. Protein product: CASWRDIYGYTF. The V call is TRBV6-1, the J call TRBJ1-2; a possible D gene is TRBD1 (6 bases). CDR1 MNHNS and CDR2 SASEGT come from the germline V gene. The CDR3 totals 12 residues. The V gene lost 8 bases and the J gene lost 4 bases, with 11 bases spanning the gap.

Details on this clonotype: A single base separates this from a much larger clone, so it may be a read error. This chain links TRBV20-1 with TRBJ2-5; D is tentatively TRBD1 or TRBD2 (6 bases each). Germline CDR1 is DFQATT and CDR2 is SNEGSKA (reference sequence). CDR3 size: 13 residues. The CDR3 loop is CSARGDNRESQYF. CDR3 nucleotide sequence: TGCAGTGCTAGGGGGGACAACCGGGAGAGCCAGTACTTC.

This clonotype has a handful of counts. V and J are TRBV5-6 and TRBJ2-1; no clear D gene. This CDR3 has 12 residues. V gave up 0 bases and J gave up 12 bases, with 10 bases separating them. Germline loops: CDR1 SGHDT, CDR2 YYEEEE. The CDR3 DNA is TGTGCCAGCAGCTTGGAACCCACGTCGCAGTTCTTC. Protein sequence: CASSLEPTSQFF.

This clonotype occurred many times. This sequence joins TRBV28 and TRBJ2-2; unclear D gene. Germline-derived CDR1 and CDR2 are MDHEN and SYDVKM. V lost 3 bases, J lost 7 bases, and 15 bases lay in between. This CDR3 spans 15 amino acids. CDR3 in DNA: TGTGCCAGCAGTTTTTTTAACAGTTTTGTCGGGGAGCTGTTTTTT. Amino acid sequence: CASSFFNSFVGELFF.

Turning to this clonotype: A junction end diverges from the germline sequence, so it may reflect a read error. The V gene is TRBV11-2, the J gene TRBJ1-1; a possible D gene is TRBD1 (5 bases). This CDR3 contains 14 residues. CDR1 SGHAT and CDR2 FQNNGV come from the germline V gene. The CDR3 region has the DNA TGTGCCCGCAGCATGGGACCGACGAACACTGAAGCTTTCTTT. Amino acids: CARSMGPTNTEAFF.

There are many counts of this clonotype. V is TRBV2 and J is TRBJ2-4; no clear D gene. Germline V lookup: CDR1 SNHLY, CDR2 FYNNEI. Trimming removed 2 bases at V and 0 bases at J, with 8 bases between. The CDR3 has 15 amino acids. The CDR3 nucleotides read TGTGCCAGCAGTGAAACCAGGCGAGCCAAAAACATTCAGTACTTC. Residues: CASSETRRAKNIQYF.

This clonotype was seen only once. The chain joins TRBV10-3 to TRBJ1-5; a possible D gene is TRBD1 (5 bases). Germline CDR1 ENHRY, CDR2 SYGVKD. The V end was cut by 11 bases, the J end by 6 bases, with 17 bases between. The CDR3 sequence is 13 residues long. This CDR3 reads CAAQGGLGQPQHF. CDR3 nucleotide sequence: TGTGCCGCTCAGGGTGGGTTGGGTCAGCCCCAGCATTTT.

The rearrangement links TRBV19 to TRBJ2-7; D gene ambiguous. V was pared by 1 base and J by 1 base, with 8 bases between. The CDR3 sequence is 14 residues long. The germline CDR1 and CDR2 sequences are LNHDA and SQIVND (reference sequence). The CDR3 here is CASSIGPGSYEQYF. DNA for the CDR3: TGTGCCAGTAGTATAGGTCCAGGATCCTACGAGCAGTACTTC.

This rearrangement joins TRBV19 to TRBJ1-1; D may be TRBD1 (5 bases). Germline CDR1 and CDR2: LNHDA and SQIVND (reference sequence). The V gene lost 10 bases and the J gene lost 5 bases, with 14 bases spanning the gap. The CDR3 loop spans 12 amino acids. The CDR3: CAIREGQTEAFF. CDR3 nucleotide sequence: TGTGCCATCCGAGAGGGGCAGACTGAAGCTTTCTTT.

This clonotype occurred many times. The genes are TRBV30 and TRBJ1-2; D unresolved. V shed 5 bases and J shed 7 bases, with 14 bases lying between them. The CDR3 runs 12 residues. Germline lookup yields CDR1 GTSNPN and CDR2 SVGIG (reference sequence). CDR3 coding DNA: TGTGCCTGGTCCGTCGGGCGACGTGGCTACACCTTC. Encoded protein: CAWSVGRRGYTF.

This clonotype was observed at least ten times. The gene calls are TRBV18 and TRBJ1-1, with no clear D. The V and J ends lost 3 bases and 5 bases respectively, with 7 bases between them. The CDR3 contains 12 residues. The germline gives CDR1 KGHSH, CDR2 LQKENI. CDR3 loop: CASSPLVTEAFF. The CDR3 DNA sequence: TGTGCCAGCTCACCCCTGGTTACTGAAGCTTTCTTT.

The chain couples TRBV28 to TRBJ1-2; D may be TRBD1 (6 bases). CDR3 length: 16 amino acids. V lost 3 bases and J lost 0, with 14 bases in between. Germline-derived CDR1 and CDR2 are MDHEN and SYDVKM. Here the CDR3 reads CASSFGGREANYGYTF. As DNA, the CDR3 is TGTGCCAGCAGTTTCGGGGGGCGCGAGGCTAACTATGGCTACACCTTC.

This clonotype was seen many times. The rearrangement links TRBV28 to TRBJ2-4; the D call may be TRBD1 or TRBD2 (6 bases each). This CDR3 spans 15 amino acids. Germline V gene data show CDR1 as MDHEN and CDR2 as SYDVKM. V was shortened by 7 bases and J by 0 bases, with 13 bases between the two germline ends. The CDR3 spells CASTSRGVAKNIQYF. The CDR3 bases are TGTGCCAGCACCTCTAGGGGGGTAGCCAAAAACATTCAGTACTTC.

This clonotype has just a few counts. The chain uses TRBV29-1 and TRBJ2-1, with TRBD1 identical over 7 bases. CDR3 length: 13 amino acids. Germline CDR1 is SQVTM and CDR2 is ANQGSEA. Germline trimming cut 7 bases from V and 2 bases from J; bases unmatched to any gene: 5. This CDR3 reads CSARQGTYNEQFF. The CDR3 nucleotides read TGCAGCGCCAGACAGGGAACCTACAATGAGCAGTTCTTC.